Below are 22 T cell receptor beta chains sequenced from a single sample in a study of T cells after yellow fever vaccination. TCRdb itself ran the 5' RACE reads through MiXCR, one entry per CDR3 protein. The table has 100,000 to 150,000 distinct CDR3 sequences, roughly 10% seen once. Material: CD8+ T cells sorted from PBMCs, obtained on the day of the yellow fever booster vaccination. These receptors were taken from a man younger than 35 who received the YFV17D yellow fever vaccine.

The chain couples TRBV7-9 to TRBJ2-5, with D maybe TRBD1 (6 bases). The length of the CDR3 is 15 residues. Trimming stripped 5 bases from V and 5 bases from J, with 18 bases between. Looked up from germline, CDR1 is SEHNR and CDR2 is FQNEAQ (reference sequence). The CDR3 protein is CASSPPRQVMETQYF. CDR3 nucleotides: TGTGCCAGCAGCCCTCCCCGACAGGTGATGGAGACCCAGTACTTC.

V and J are TRBV7-9 and TRBJ2-3; D could derive from TRBD1 or TRBD2 (6 bases each). Trimming stripped 5 bases from V and 0 bases from J, with 12 bases between. Per germline, CDR1 SEHNR and CDR2 FQNEAQ (reference sequence). CDR3 size: 15 residues. The CDR3 coding sequence is TGTGCCAGCAGCCCAGGAGGGGGAAGCACAGATACGCAGTATTTT. It encodes CASSPGGGSTDTQYF.

This chain uses TRBV4-2 with TRBJ2-2, with TRBD2 as a possible D gene (5 bases). The CDR3 covers 15 residues. Germline CDR1 LGHNA, CDR2 YNFKEQ. The ends were cut back, 0 bases at V and 6 bases at J, with 11 bases in the middle. This CDR3 is CASSQETGYAGELFF. The CDR3 coding sequence is TGTGCCAGCAGCCAAGAAACGGGGTACGCCGGGGAGCTGTTTTTT.

In this sample, this clonotype turned up a few times. This chain uses TRBV29-1 with TRBJ2-5; 7 nucleotides match TRBD2. CDR3 size: 12 residues. V was pared by 3 bases and J by 2 bases, with 0 bases of the junction left unmatched. In germline, CDR1 is SQVTM, CDR2 ANQGSEA. The CDR3 loop is CSVEGGQETQYF. The CDR3 DNA is TGCAGCGTTGAGGGGGGGCAAGAGACCCAGTACTTC.

In its sample, this clonotype was seen many times. This chain connects TRBV4-1 to TRBJ2-1, with TRBD2 as a possible D gene (6 bases). Germline loops: CDR1 MGHRA, CDR2 YSYEKL. V lost 0 bases to trimming and J lost 8 bases, with 20 bases between them. The CDR3 is 17 residues long. The CDR3 reads CASSQEAGGVRVHEQFF. In nucleotides, the CDR3 is TGCGCCAGCAGCCAAGAGGCCGGGGGTGTCCGGGTCCATGAGCAGTTCTTC.

This clonotype was picked up a small number of times. This rearrangement joins TRBV4-3 to TRBJ2-7; perhaps TRBD1 as D (6 bases). The V and J ends lost 3 bases and 0 bases respectively, with 12 bases between them. Germline CDR1 reads LGHNA; CDR2 reads YSLEER. This CDR3 contains 15 residues. CDR3 residues: CASSHEDSPSYEQYF. The CDR3 DNA reads as TGCGCCAGCAGCCATGAGGACAGTCCCTCCTACGAGCAGTACTTC.

At least ten counts were recorded for this clonotype. The chain combines TRBV3-1 with TRBJ2-2; 10 nucleotides agree with TRBD2. The junction had 6 bases not matched to a gene; V was cut back by 1 base and J by 1 base. The CDR3 is 18 amino acids. Germline V gives CDR1 LGHDT, CDR2 YNNKEL (reference sequence). The CDR3 loop reads CASSQGSSGGRNTGELFF. The CDR3 DNA is TGTGCCAGCAGCCAAGGGTCTAGCGGGGGCCGGAACACCGGGGAGCTGTTTTTT.

In this sample, this clonotype turned up a few times. J is TRBJ1-5 and V is TRBV6-5, with 10 positions matching TRBD1. After removal of 6 bases from V and 7 bases from J, the junction contained 6 bases not matched to a gene. Germline lookup yields CDR1 MNHEY and CDR2 SVGAGI. The CDR3 runs to 14 residues. The CDR3 is CASSYGTGDQPQHF. The DNA for the CDR3 is TGTGCCAGCAGCTACGGGACAGGGGACCAGCCCCAGCATTTT.

This chain links TRBV12-3 or TRBV12-4 with TRBJ2-7; 7 positions match TRBD2. The V segment lost 6 bases and the J segment 4 bases; nucleotides outside the gene matches: 6. The CDR3 length is 13 residues. The CDR3 is CASSTDGGYEQYV. The CDR3 nucleotides read TGTGCCAGCAGCACCGACGGGGGGTACGAGCAGTACGTC.

The gene calls are TRBV23-1 and TRBJ2-7; 7 bases are shared with TRBD1. TRBV23-1 is an open reading frame, and its role is uncertain. The J segment lost 0 bases and the V segment lost 3 bases, leaving 8 bases of the junction unmatched. The CDR3 has 16 amino acids. This CDR3 reads CASSQRQGNPSYEQYF. CDR3 nucleotides: TGCGCCAGCAGTCAGAGACAGGGAAACCCCTCCTACGAGCAGTACTTC.

This clonotype was detected ten times or more. This chain joins TRBV27 and TRBJ1-6; D remains unclear. Germline V gene data show CDR1 as MNHEY and CDR2 as SMNVEV (reference sequence). Trimming left V 3 bases short and J 7 bases short, with 10 bases between. This CDR3 has 14 amino acids. The CDR3 nucleotides read TGTGCCAGCAGTTTTCTTCTGATCAATTCACCCCTCCACTTT. Encoded protein: CASSFLLINSPLHF.

The V call is TRBV5-6, the J call TRBJ1-4; 8 bases match TRBD1. The CDR3 runs to 15 residues. From germline, CDR1 is SGHDT and CDR2 YYEEEE. V lost 0 bases to trimming and J lost 6 bases; unmatched junction nucleotides: 4. The CDR3 loop reads CASSLDSDRDEKLFF. DNA for the CDR3: TGTGCCAGCAGCTTGGACTCGGACAGGGATGAAAAACTGTTTTTT.

The J gene is TRBJ1-3, the V gene TRBV12-3 or TRBV12-4, with unresolved D. V was trimmed by 4 bases and J by 8 bases, leaving 18 bases between them. The CDR3 runs 15 residues. The CDR3 region is CASSSGGLGGDTIYF. The CDR3 nucleotides read TGTGCCAGCAGTTCCGGCGGCCTGGGTGGCGACACCATATATTTT.

This clonotype was recorded a few times. The gene calls are TRBV5-1 and TRBJ2-7; D perhaps matches TRBD2 (5 bases). Germline values: CDR1 SGHRS, CDR2 YFSETQ. This CDR3 is built from 14 residues. With 3 bases removed from V and 0 bases from J, the gap between germline ends came to 10 bases. The CDR3 DNA sequence: TGCGCCAGCAGCTCCCGGGGTCACTCCTACGAGCAGTACTTC. Protein: CASSSRGHSYEQYF.

The chain carries TRBV9 and TRBJ2-1, with D perhaps assigned TRBD1 or TRBD2 (5 bases each). The V and J ends lost 0 bases and 6 bases respectively, with 10 bases between them. In germline, CDR1 is SGDLS, CDR2 YYNGEE. The CDR3 sequence is 14 residues long. This CDR3 reads CASSVAGLANEQFF. CDR3 coding DNA: TGTGCCAGCAGCGTAGCGGGGCTGGCCAATGAGCAGTTCTTC.

CDR3 DNA: TGTGCCAGCAGTTACCCTTCAGGGATCAATGGCTACACCTTC. This encodes CASSYPSGINGYTF. The genes are TRBV6-6 and TRBJ1-2; D may be TRBD1 (5 bases). CDR1 is MNHNY and CDR2 is SVGAGI in the germline V gene (reference sequence). V lost 2 bases to trimming and J lost 6 bases, with 13 bases between them. The CDR3 is 14 residues long.

The table lists this clonotype with many counts. The chain joins TRBV10-3 to TRBJ2-7, with 8 bases identical to TRBD2. The CDR3 is 15 amino acids. Losses at the gene ends were 2 bases for V and 0 bases for J; bases not matched to a gene: 3. Germline CDR1 reads ENHRY; CDR2 reads SYGVKD. The CDR3 loop reads CAISEPAGGSYEQYF. The CDR3, as DNA: TGTGCCATCAGTGAGCCGGCGGGGGGCTCCTACGAGCAGTACTTC.

The CDR3 spells CASSSPRKTAYEQYF. DNA of the CDR3: TGTGCCAGCAGCTCCCCCAGAAAGACCGCCTACGAGCAGTACTTC. The chain has TRBV7-9 and TRBJ2-7; D unresolved. Trimming took 4 bases from V and 2 from J, leaving 15 bases between them. CDR1 and CDR2 from the germline V gene are SEHNR and FQNEAQ (reference sequence). This CDR3 has 15 residues.

The table lists this clonotype with many counts. J is TRBJ1-1 and V is TRBV6-2 or TRBV6-3; a possible D gene is TRBD1 (5 bases). The germline V and J ends were trimmed by 2 bases and 0 bases, with 10 bases remaining between them. The germline V gene has CDR1 MNHEY and CDR2 SVGEGT. This CDR3 has 15 residues. The chain's CDR3 is CASSYRGGVNTEAFF. The CDR3 nucleotides read TGTGCCAGCAGTTACAGGGGAGGTGTGAACACTGAAGCTTTCTTT.

This clonotype appeared a few times. CDR3 in DNA: TGCGCCAGCAGCCAAGGACAGGCTTATTCTTATGGCTACACCTTC. Its protein is CASSQGQAYSYGYTF. This chain connects TRBV4-1 to TRBJ1-2, with a possible D match to TRBD1 (6 bases). This CDR3 is built from 15 residues. V gave up 1 base and J gave up 5 bases, with 14 bases separating them. Germline CDR1 MGHRA, CDR2 YSYEKL.

The sample holds a few counts of this clonotype. The chain is built from TRBV7-9 and TRBJ2-3, with unresolved D. The V and J ends lost 7 bases and 0 bases respectively, with 17 bases between them. The V gene's germline CDR1 is SEHNR and CDR2 FQNEAQ (reference sequence). The CDR3 has 16 amino acids. This CDR3 is CASTSSVGKSTDTQYF. CDR3 in DNA: TGTGCCAGCACCTCCTCAGTGGGGAAGAGCACAGATACGCAGTATTTT.

The table lists this clonotype with a few counts. J is TRBJ2-2 and V is TRBV7-2; D unresolved. V was clipped by 6 bases and J by 1 base, with 6 bases between them. The CDR3 is 13 residues long. Per the germline V gene, CDR1 is SGHTA and CDR2 is FQGNSA. This chain's CDR3 is CASSSENTGELFF. The CDR3, as DNA: TGTGCCAGCAGTTCAGAGAACACCGGGGAGCTGTTTTTT.